A selection of T cell receptor beta chains follows, all from one sample in a study of blood T cell repertoires in COVID-19. Assay used: immunoSEQ multiplex PCR; TCRdb lists only in-frame clones, some missing. The data show more than 200,000 clones, with 80% seen just once and 4.3% held by the top ten. The source material was PBMCs or T cells enriched from blood (not recorded which). The receptor set was obtained from a man in his thirties or forties with acute COVID-19. The CDR3 runs from the conserved cysteine through the conserved F or W. D genes are given only for firm matches. Expanded clones are given a class, and other clones once, few, many or no size at all.

clone_size	v_call	d_call	cdr3_length	j_call	cdr3_nt	cdr3_aa
-	TRBV6-5	TRBD1	14	TRBJ1-1	TGTGCCAGCAGCGAGACAGGGCGAAGCACTGAAGCTTTCTTT	CASSETGRSTEAFF
-	TRBV30	-	17	TRBJ2-5	TGTGCCTGGAGTGTAGGGTCCTGGAGGAAGCAAGGAGAGACCCAGTACTTC	CAWSVGSWRKQGETQYF
-	TRBV9	TRBD2	17	TRBJ2-3	TGTGCCAGCAGCGTAGAATGGACTAGCGGGGACACAGATACGCAGTATTTT	CASSVEWTSGDTDTQYF
few	TRBV19	TRBD2	16	TRBJ2-4	TGTGCCAGTAGTTCCTGGACGGGAGGGGCCAAAAACATTCAGTACTTC	CASSSWTGGAKNIQYF
-	TRBV4-2	-	14	TRBJ2-5	TGTGCCAGCAGCCAAGAGAGCAGGGCAGAGACCCAGTACTTC	CASSQESRAETQYF
-	TRBV3-1/TRBV3-2	-	15	TRBJ2-2	TGTGCCAGCAGCCAAGGCTCAGCGAACACCGGGGAGCTGTTTTTT	CASSQGSANTGELFF
-	TRBV11-2	TRBD1	14	TRBJ1-4	TGTGCCAGCAGCTTAGGACAGGGGTCTGAAAAACTGTTTTTT	CASSLGQGSEKLFF
-	TRBV2	-	12	TRBJ1-2	TGTGCCAGCAGCCAGCGGGGGGATGGCTACACCTTC	CASSQRGDGYTF
few	TRBV5-6	-	14	TRBJ2-7	TGTGCCAGCAGCTTGCTGGGGAGGATCTACGAGCAGTACTTC	CASSLLGRIYEQYF
few	TRBV4-1	-	16	TRBJ2-5	TGCGCCAGCAGGACAATGATCCTGGGGGCTGGGGAGACCCAGTACTTC	CASRTMILGAGETQYF
-	TRBV15	-	13	TRBJ2-5	TGTGCCACCAGCCGCGGGCCCCAAGAGACCCAGTACTTC	CATSRGPQETQYF
-	TRBV5-1	TRBD1	18	TRBJ2-7	TGCGCCAGCAGCTTGTGGGGGTCCGGACAGGGAAGGTATTACGAGCAGTACTTC	CASSLWGSGQGRYYEQYF
-	TRBV27	TRBD1	15	TRBJ2-2	TGTGCCAGCCGAACCGGGACAGCGAACACCGGGGAGCTGTTTTTT	CASRTGTANTGELFF
-	TRBV27	-	16	TRBJ2-7	TGTGCCAGCAGCTGGGTCGGTGGAGACCCTCGGGGCGAGCAGTACTTC	CASSWVGGDPRGEQYF
once	TRBV7-2	-	12	TRBJ2-7	TGTGCCAGCAGCCCTCGGACACACGAGCAGTACTTC	CASSPRTHEQYF
-	TRBV5-1	-	14	TRBJ1-1	TGCGCCAGCAGCTTGGCAGGAACTAACACTGAAGCTTTCTTT	CASSLAGTNTEAFF
-	TRBV7-3	-	13	TRBJ2-3	TGTGCCAGCAGCCGACAGGGCACAGATACGCAGTATTTT	CASSRQGTDTQYF
-	TRBV10-1	-	17	TRBJ2-3	TGCGCCAGCAGTGAGATCGCGGGACCATATAGCACAGATACGCAGTATTTT	CASSEIAGPYSTDTQYF
many	TRBV4-2	TRBD1	16	TRBJ1-5	TGTGCCAGCAGCCAAGAATCGGGACAGGGTTATCAGCCCCAGCATTTT	CASSQESGQGYQPQHF
-	TRBV7-9	TRBD1	14	TRBJ1-2	TGTGCCATCGCCGATTGGGACAGAGATAAAGGCTACACCTTC	CAIADWDRDKGYTF
-	TRBV6-1	TRBD2	16	TRBJ2-3	TGTGCCAGCAGTGGGAGCGGGGGGGCCGGCACAGATACGCAGTATTTT	CASSGSGGAGTDTQYF
-	TRBV5-6	-	17	TRBJ1-3	TGTGCCAGCAGCTTGTCTCAGCCAGGGCGCTCTGGAAACACCATATATTTT	CASSLSQPGRSGNTIYF
-	TRBV19	-	15	TRBJ2-1	TGTGCCAGTAGTATCTCCCTCAGCTCCTACAATGAGCAGTTCTTC	CASSISLSSYNEQFF
-	TRBV29-1	-	11	TRBJ1-2	TGCAGCGTTTCGGGTATGAGTGGCTACACCTTC	CSVSGMSGYTF
-	TRBV5-6	-	15	TRBJ2-6	TGTGCCAGCAGCTCCCAGGGGACCAGGGCCAACGTCCTGACTTTC	CASSSQGTRANVLTF
-	TRBV24-1	-	15	TRBJ2-3	TGTGCCACCAGTGATTTGCACCGGGACACAGATACGCAGTATTTT	CATSDLHRDTDTQYF
-	TRBV9	-	13	TRBJ2-7	TGTGCCAGCAGCGTAGGACACTCCTACGAGCAGTACTTC	CASSVGHSYEQYF
-	TRBV6-5	TRBD1	15	TRBJ1-3	TGTGCCAGCAGATTACAGGGGTACTCTGGAAACACCATATATTTT	CASRLQGYSGNTIYF
once	TRBV6-5	-	15	TRBJ1-1	TGTGCCAGCAGTATCCTACAGGGTCTTAACACTGAAGCTTTCTTT	CASSILQGLNTEAFF
-	TRBV3-1/TRBV3-2	TRBD1	15	TRBJ1-2	TGTGCCAGCAGCCAAACACAGGGGGCGCGTTATGGCTACACCTTC	CASSQTQGARYGYTF
-	TRBV2	TRBD2	15	TRBJ2-3	TGTGCCAGCAGTGTTAGCGGGGGGAGCACAGATACGCAGTATTTT	CASSVSGGSTDTQYF
-	TRBV5-6	TRBD2	15	TRBJ2-2	TGTGCCAGCAGTCCCGGGACTAGCGGATTCGGGGAGCTGTTTTTT	CASSPGTSGFGELFF
few	TRBV18	-	17	TRBJ2-1	TGTGCCAGCTCACAAGCCGGCGGCAGAAGCTCCTACAATGAGCAGTTCTTC	CASSQAGGRSSYNEQFF
-	TRBV11-1	TRBD1	14	TRBJ2-3	TGTGCCAGCAGCTTCAGACAGGGTACAGATACGCAGTATTTT	CASSFRQGTDTQYF
-	TRBV28	-	14	TRBJ1-2	TGTGCCAGCAGTTTGGTCCACGGGGACTATGGCTACACCTTC	CASSLVHGDYGYTF
-	TRBV11-3	-	13	TRBJ2-5	TGTGCCAGCAGTGGCCGCTCCCAAGAGACCCAGTACTTC	CASSGRSQETQYF
-	TRBV2	TRBD1	15	TRBJ2-3	TGTGCCGGCTCCGGGACAGGGTTTAGCACAGATACGCAGTATTTT	CAGSGTGFSTDTQYF
-	TRBV5-6	-	11	TRBJ2-7	TGTGCCAGCAGCTTCAGCTACGAGCAGTACTTC	CASSFSYEQYF
once	TRBV25-1	-	16	TRBJ2-7	TGTGCCAGCAGTGACAGGGCAGCGACGGTCGCCTACGAGCAGTACTTC	CASSDRAATVAYEQYF
-	TRBV11-2	TRBD1	19	TRBJ2-6	TGTGCCAGCAGCTTATTTCCCCGGACAGGGCCCACTGGGGCCAACGTCCTGACTTTC	CASSLFPRTGPTGANVLTF
-	TRBV5-1	TRBD1	14	TRBJ2-7	TGCGCCAGCAGGCGGACAGGGGGCTCCTACGAGCAGTACTTC	CASRRTGGSYEQYF
-	TRBV19	-	13	TRBJ1-2	TGTGCCAGTTCTTGGGAGCCTACTTATGGCTACACCTTC	CASSWEPTYGYTF
-	TRBV18	TRBD1	16	TRBJ1-6	TGTGCCAGCTCACCACCTGGGACAGGGGGCCATTCACCCCTCCACTTT	CASSPPGTGGHSPLHF
-	TRBV2	-	12	TRBJ1-2	TGTGCCAGCAAACCCCAAAGCGGTGGCTACACCTTC	CASKPQSGGYTF
-	TRBV4-2	-	15	TRBJ2-3	TGTGCCAGCAGCCAAGACACAGGGTGGGTAGATACGCAGTATTTT	CASSQDTGWVDTQYF
-	TRBV10-3	TRBD1	19	TRBJ2-6	TGTGCCATCAGTGAGGCGACCGGGACAGGCATCTCTGGGGCCAACGTCCTGACTTTC	CAISEATGTGISGANVLTF
-	TRBV19	TRBD1	15	TRBJ1-2	TGTGCCAGTAGTCGAGGACAGGGGGGGAACTATGGCTACACCTTC	CASSRGQGGNYGYTF
-	TRBV6-5	-	15	TRBJ2-2	TGTGCCAGCAGCACCCCCAGGGCACGGACCGGGGAGCTGTTTTTT	CASSTPRARTGELFF
-	TRBV3-1/TRBV3-2	-	13	TRBJ2-1	TGTGCCAGCAGCCACCAATCCGGGACAGAGCAGTTCTTC	CASSHQSGTEQFF
-	TRBV4-2	TRBD2	17	TRBJ2-1	TGTGCCAGCAGCCAAGTAGCTAGCGGGGGGCCAAACAATGAGCAGTTCTTC	CASSQVASGGPNNEQFF